Included here is one T cell receptor beta chain sequence, with context. Its specific antigen is unknown. No base quality information exists; no much larger clone differs at one position. Each collaborating institution followed its own protocols to collect whole blood in K2EDTA tubes. Collaborator samples were shipped for TCRbeta analysis as frozen whole blood, isolated PBMCs, or DNA extracted from either sample type. This entry is derived from a study of blood T cell repertoires in COVID-19 (dated by TCRdb to the early 2020s). Notes on the research overall: Samples from collaborators originated in the United States, Italy and Spain and spanned both the acute and convalescent phases of COVID-19. The material from the prospective study consisted of cDNA or gDNA derived from T cells, B-cell-depleted T cells, or PBMCs. The dataset comprised deeply sampled blood TCRbeta repertoires from subjects exposed to, actively infected with, or recovered from COVID-19. The repertoires were released in a freely available public database meant as a resource for research on the immune response to SARS-CoV-2. The samples were drawn from the first 160 participants of the ongoing ImmuneRACE study and from under 1,500 subjects provided by 6 global collaborators. Nearly every sample came with metadata listing a de-identified subject ID, COVID-19 status, age in years and sex. HLA class I and class II types, where available, came from metadata supplied by the sample provider rather than from assay-based typing. The study at large found these results: Clinical and demographic metadata were provided uncurated, with the amount varying by source and participant.

TCRbeta CDR3 regions were amplified from genomic DNA by means of the immunoSEQ Assay, a bias-controlled multiplex PCR. The study's own analysis went as follows. Nucleated cell counts per sample were estimated from amplification of reference gene primers within the assay. To quantify the absolute abundance of each unique TCRbeta CDR3 rearrangement, sequence reads were collapsed and filtered. For each sample, productive Simpson clonality was calculated as the square root of Simpson's diversity index across productive rearrangements. Held by TCRdb, this immuneACCESS table contains in-frame sequences only and omits some clones. Under half of the omission traces to an unresolved V gene where checked; the cause of the rest is unknown. V and J calls and clone size are given by that table; D and trimming were obtained from the DNA. Across this sample there are roughly 250,000 clones, with 70% to 90% seen only once. The top ten clonotypes cover 6% to 7% of the sample.

CDR1 LGHDT and CDR2 YNNKEL were looked up in the germline V gene (reference sequence). From cysteine to phenylalanine, the CDR3 is 15 amino acids long. CDR3 DNA is the only sequence kept; it has 45 bases, read in frame from the first base. A distance of 14 bases separates the germline ends of V and J, which lose 1 base and 5 bases respectively. The V and J genes are TRBV3-1 (or the pseudogene TRBV3-2) and TRBJ2-5; the D gene assignment is ambiguous. This TCR came from a woman aged 55 to 70 with active or convalescent COVID-19. The sample taken for sequencing was peripheral blood. Here is the DNA: TGTGCCAGCAGCCAAGGCGAGGAATTATCCGAGACCCAGTACTTC. Its translation is CASSQGEELSETQYF.